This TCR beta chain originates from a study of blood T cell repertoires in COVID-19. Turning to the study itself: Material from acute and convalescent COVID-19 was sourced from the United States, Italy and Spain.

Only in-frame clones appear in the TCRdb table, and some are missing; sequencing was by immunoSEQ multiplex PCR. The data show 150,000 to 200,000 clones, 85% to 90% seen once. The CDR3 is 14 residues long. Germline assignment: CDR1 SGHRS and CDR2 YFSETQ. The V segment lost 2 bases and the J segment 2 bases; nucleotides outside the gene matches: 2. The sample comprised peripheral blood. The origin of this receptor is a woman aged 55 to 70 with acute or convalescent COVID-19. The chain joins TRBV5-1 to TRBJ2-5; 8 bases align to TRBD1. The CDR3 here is CASSFNRGQETQYF. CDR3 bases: TGCGCCAGCAGCTTTAACAGGGGGCAAGAGACCCAGTACTTC.